This is a list of T cell receptor beta chains from one sample in a study of cytomegalovirus exposure and HLA in healthy donors. The table came from immunoSEQ multiplex PCR; TCRdb's copy has only in-frame clones and leaves some out. The repertoire holds some 96,000 clones, with roughly three quarters as singletons. The sequencing input was PBMCs. Receptors originate from a woman in her fifties or sixties in good health and CMV-seropositive. Both conserved end residues are part of each CDR3. The order of the fields is J gene, CDR3 length, D gene, V gene, clone size, CDR3 DNA, CDR3 protein. A D gene is named only where the DNA matches it firmly. Clone size is not always given. Where it is, it says once, few, many or a class for expanded clones.

TRBJ1-2 | 16 | . | TRBV4-2 | . | TGTGCCAGCAGCCAAGAAGGACAAGGCTTAGGGTATGGCTACACCTTC | CASSQEGQGLGYGYTF
TRBJ2-3 | 13 | . | TRBV5-1 | . | TGCGCCACGAAATCTAGCGGCACAGATACGCAGTATTTT | CATKSSGTDTQYF
TRBJ2-3 | 17 | TRBD2 | TRBV5-1 | . | TGCGCCAGCAGCTTCGGGACTAGCGGGAGTTCCGCAGATACGCAGTATTTT | CASSFGTSGSSADTQYF
TRBJ2-1 | 16 | TRBD2 | TRBV5-1 | . | TGCGCCAGCAGCGTTAGGACTAGCGGGAGGAGGAATGAGCAGTTCTTC | CASSVRTSGRRNEQFF
TRBJ2-5 | 15 | . | TRBV10-3 | . | TGTGCCATCAGTGCGATAGTGGGCATGGGTGAGACCCAGTACTTC | CAISAIVGMGETQYF
TRBJ2-2 | 14 | TRBD1 | TRBV5-1 | . | TGCGCCAGCAGCTTACAGGGGACGGCCGGGGAGCTGTTTTTT | CASSLQGTAGELFF
TRBJ1-3 | 12 | . | TRBV30 | . | TGTGCCTGGCAGGGGTCTGGAAACACCATATATTTT | CAWQGSGNTIYF
TRBJ1-2 | 13 | . | TRBV10-3 | . | TGTGCCATCAGTGGGATGCAGGGATATGGCTACACCTTC | CAISGMQGYGYTF
TRBJ2-7 | 12 | TRBD1 | TRBV5-1 | . | TGCGCCAGCAGCCAGGGACAGGGCGAGCAGTACTTC | CASSQGQGEQYF
TRBJ2-3 | 16 | . | TRBV6-5 | once | TGTGCCAGCAGTTCCCCCGGCGGGCCTAGCACAGATACGCAGTATTTT | CASSSPGGPSTDTQYF
TRBJ2-6 | 16 | . | TRBV13 | . | TGTGCCAGCAGCTTATACGGGAGCTCTGGGGCCAACGTCCTGACTTTC | CASSLYGSSGANVLTF
TRBJ2-1 | 12 | . | TRBV29-1 | . | TGCAGCGCCGTGGGACTCCACAATGAGCAGTTCTTC | CSAVGLHNEQFF
TRBJ1-2 | 16 | . | TRBV9 | once | TGTGCCAGCAGCGTAGAAGACAGTTCAGAATTGTATGGCTACACCTTC | CASSVEDSSELYGYTF
TRBJ1-1 | 15 | TRBD1 | TRBV30 | . | TGTGCCTGGAGGGGACAGTTGTACATGAACACTGAAGCTTTCTTT | CAWRGQLYMNTEAFF
TRBJ2-7 | 16 | TRBD2 | TRBV5-1 | few | TGCGCCAGCAGCTTGGCCCCGGGACTAGCGGGATCCGAGCAGTACTTC | CASSLAPGLAGSEQYF
TRBJ1-5 | 11 | . | TRBV6-1 | . | TGTGCCAGCAGCCTAAGTCAGCCCCAGCATTTT | CASSLSQPQHF
TRBJ1-1 | 11 | . | TRBV6-1 | . | TGTGCCAGCAGTGCCCTCCTAGAAGCTTTCTTT | CASSALLEAFF
TRBJ2-7 | 13 | TRBD2 | TRBV7-9 | . | TGTGCCAGCACCTCGGGGGGGCCCTACGAGCAGTACTTC | CASTSGGPYEQYF
TRBJ2-7 | 13 | TRBD2 | TRBV9 | . | TGTGCCAGCAGCGTAGAACTAGCGGGAGTACAGTACTTC | CASSVELAGVQYF
TRBJ2-2 | 17 | TRBD1 | TRBV28 | . | TGTGCCAGCAGCCCTGCCGGGACAGGGATCTTCACCGGGGAGCTGTTTTTT | CASSPAGTGIFTGELFF
TRBJ2-7 | 16 | . | TRBV18 | . | TGTGCCAGCTCACCACCGGCCGGGATAGGATCCTACGAGCAGTACTTC | CASSPPAGIGSYEQYF
TRBJ1-4 | 14 | . | TRBV7-9 | . | TGTGCCAGCAGCTTTATAGGGGTAGGGGAAAAACTGTTTTTT | CASSFIGVGEKLFF
TRBJ1-2 | 14 | . | TRBV6-1 | . | TGTGCCAGCAGTGAAGGTTATGGAGGCTATGGCTACACCTTC | CASSEGYGGYGYTF
TRBJ2-7 | 12 | TRBD2 | TRBV29-1 | . | TGCAGCGTTCCGGGAGGGCCTAGCGAGCAGTACTTC | CSVPGGPSEQYF
TRBJ2-1 | 15 | . | TRBV5-1 | . | TGCGCCAGCAGCTTGGAGGCGGCAACCTACAATGAGCAGTTCTTC | CASSLEAATYNEQFF
TRBJ1-6 | 13 | . | TRBV27 | . | TGTGCCAGCAGCCGGGTCAGAGATTCACCCCTCCACTTT | CASSRVRDSPLHF
TRBJ2-2 | 16 | . | TRBV11-2 | . | TGTGCCAGCAGCCACCGGCGGATAACGAACACCGGGGAGCTGTTTTTT | CASSHRRITNTGELFF
TRBJ1-6 | 16 | . | TRBV4-1 | many | TGCGCCAGCAGCCGCAACCCCACTGGCAGCGATTCACCCCTCCACTTT | CASSRNPTGSDSPLHF
TRBJ2-1 | 16 | TRBD2 | TRBV9 | . | TGTGCCAGCAGCGTAGAGGGGACTAGCGGAGTCAATGAGCAGTTCTTC | CASSVEGTSGVNEQFF
TRBJ2-1 | 14 | . | TRBV7-9 | . | TGTGCCAGCAGCTTAACGCAGGGCAACAATGAGCAGTTCTTC | CASSLTQGNNEQFF
TRBJ2-2 | 16 | TRBD2 | TRBV19 | many | TGTGCCAGTAGTATCCAAACTAGCGGGAGGACCGGGGAGCTGTTTTTT | CASSIQTSGRTGELFF
TRBJ1-2 | 17 | . | TRBV19 | . | TGTGCCAGTAGTACCCTCGGGGTAGGGAGTGTAAAGATTGGCTACACCTTC | CASSTLGVGSVKIGYTF
TRBJ1-3 | 16 | . | TRBV5-4 | few | TGTGCCAGCAGCTTCGGTGGGGGCGCCTCTGGAAACACCATATATTTT | CASSFGGGASGNTIYF